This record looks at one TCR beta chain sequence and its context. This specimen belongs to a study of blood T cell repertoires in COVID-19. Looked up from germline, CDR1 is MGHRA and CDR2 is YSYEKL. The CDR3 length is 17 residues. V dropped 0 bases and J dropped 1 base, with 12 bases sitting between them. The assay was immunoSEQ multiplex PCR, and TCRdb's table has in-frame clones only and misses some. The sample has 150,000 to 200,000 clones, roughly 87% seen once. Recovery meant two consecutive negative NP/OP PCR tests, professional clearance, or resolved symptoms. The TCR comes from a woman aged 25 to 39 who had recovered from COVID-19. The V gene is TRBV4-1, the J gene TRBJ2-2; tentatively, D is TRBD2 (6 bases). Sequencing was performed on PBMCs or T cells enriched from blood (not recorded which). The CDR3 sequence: CASSQDPEGGNTGELFF. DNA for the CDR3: TGCGCCAGCAGCCAAGATCCGGAGGGAGGGAACACCGGGGAGCTGTTTTTT.